This TCR beta chain appears in the sequencing data of a study of T-cell reconstitution after alpha-beta-depleted transplantation in children. Findings of the study overall: Newly produced T cells mostly provided counts and TCRbeta diversity after one year, as hyperexpanded clones declined. Where alpha-beta T cells came from about two months after transplant was reportedly several hundred expanded graft clones.

The CDR3 contains 15 residues. The germline CDR1 and CDR2 sequences are DFQATT and SNEGSKA (reference sequence). V lost 5 bases and J 0 bases, leaving 14 bases between the germline ends. In the case of this clonotype: The antigen is not known.

It was with unique molecular identifiers that the TCRbeta library was prepared. In TCRdb, the PCR reads were re-called with MiXCR into one record per CDR3 protein. The table records hundreds of thousands of distinct CDR3 sequences, 13% of them present only once. The clonotype originates from a male patient under 18 who had a stem cell transplant for acute myeloid leukemia, so the T cells may come from the graft donor. The specimen comprised PBMCs, mostly from graft donor cells, sampled 360 days after TCRalphabeta/CD19-depleted stem cell transplant. The genes are TRBV20-1 and TRBJ2-1, with D possibly TRBD2 on 8 matching bases. This CDR3 is CSAHSGDSSYNEQFF. The DNA for the CDR3 is TGCAGTGCTCATAGCGGGGACAGCTCCTACAATGAGCAGTTCTTC.